This entry lists 28 T cell receptor beta chains sequenced from one sample in a study of CXCR3-negative and CXCR3-positive naive CD8 T cells. The authors made the TRB cDNA libraries by 5' RACE using UMI labels. TCRdb reprocessed the 5' RACE reads and keeps a single row for each CDR3 protein, giving no DNA. The table lists tens of thousands of distinct CDR3 sequences. The sample was memory CD8+ T cells from blood. The receptors stem from a human donor in good health. Some clones in this sample may be carry-over from other donors' samples.

V and J are TRBV7-3 and TRBJ2-2. Germline assignment: CDR1 SGHTA and CDR2 FQGTGA. The length of the CDR3 is 12 residues. CDR3 amino acids: CASSYGAGELFF.

The gene calls are TRBV24-1 and TRBJ2-7; TCRdb's D call, TRBD2, is unchecked because there is no DNA. The CDR3 consists of 16 residues. The V gene's germline CDR1 is KGHDR and CDR2 SFDVKD. The CDR3 protein is CATSDVKDSAGGEQYF.

The V and J genes are TRBV20-1 and TRBJ1-5; TCRdb calls TRBD1, which cannot be checked without DNA. CDR1 and CDR2 from the germline V gene are DFQATT and SNEGSKA (reference sequence). This CDR3 is 15 amino acids long. The chain's CDR3 is CSARDEDWGNQPQHF.

The gene calls are TRBV7-9 and TRBJ2-7; TCRdb proposes TRBD1, but this gene call is untestable without DNA. This CDR3 is 14 amino acids long. Germline V gene sequence: CDR1 SEHNR, CDR2 FQNEAQ (reference sequence). CDR3 residues: CASSSDRGPYEQYF.

The chain is built from TRBV6-2 or TRBV6-3 and TRBJ2-7; TCRdb gives TRBD1 as the D gene, but with no DNA this cannot be confirmed. The CDR3 is 14 residues long. In germline, CDR1 is MNHEY, CDR2 SVGEGT. The CDR3 sequence is CASSPGQTSYEQYF.

The rearrangement links TRBV11-2 to TRBJ2-5; the D gene TCRdb calls, TRBD1, cannot be checked with no DNA. The CDR3 covers 15 residues. The germline V gene encodes CDR1 SGHAT and CDR2 FQNNGV. The CDR3 protein is CASSLVGGWVETQYF. Looking up the rest from reference TRBV11-2 and TRBJ2-5 gives the full variable domain: EAGVAQSPRYKIIEKRQSVAFWCNPISGHATLYWYQQILGQGPKLLIQFQNNGVVDDSQLPKDRFSAERLKGVDSTLKIQPAKLEDSAVYLCASSLVGGWVETQYFGPGTRLLVL.

V and J are TRBV20-1 and TRBJ2-7; TCRdb reports TRBD1, a call that lacks DNA to check it against. Germline assignment: CDR1 DFQATT and CDR2 SNEGSKA (reference sequence). CDR3 length equals 15 residues. CDR3 sequence reads: CSARDKQDPVIMQYF.

The CDR3 loop reads CASSPGTGGETQYF. The rearrangement links TRBV6-6 to TRBJ2-5; TCRdb's assignment of TRBD1 cannot be checked, as there is no DNA. There are 14 residues in the CDR3. Germline CDR1 and CDR2: MNHNY and SVGAGI (reference sequence).

The chain carries TRBV10-3 and TRBJ2-6. The CDR3 runs to 16 residues. Per the germline V gene, CDR1 is ENHRY and CDR2 is SYGVKD. The chain's CDR3 is CAISESGDSGANVLTF.

V and J are TRBV12-3 or TRBV12-4 and TRBJ2-5; the D call from TCRdb, TRBD2, cannot be confirmed without DNA. CDR3 length equals 12 residues. The CDR3 region is CASNSGGETQYF.

The chain has TRBV29-1 and TRBJ2-7. Per germline, CDR1 SQVTM and CDR2 ANQGSEA. CDR3 size: 12 residues. The CDR3 spells CSVEDRANEQYF.

This rearrangement joins TRBV6-6 to TRBJ2-7; TCRdb proposes TRBD1, but this gene call is untestable without DNA. The CDR3 loop spans 14 amino acids. CDR1 is MNHNY and CDR2 is SVGAGI in the germline V gene (reference sequence). This CDR3 is CASRLTGGFDEQYF.

The rearrangement uses TRBV10-3 and TRBJ2-5; TCRdb outputs TRBD2, but without DNA this stays unchecked. Germline CDR1 and CDR2: ENHRY and SYGVKD. This CDR3 has 16 residues. The CDR3 loop is CAISVQRGEDQETQYF.

V is TRBV7-9 and J is TRBJ2-1; no DNA is available, so the TRBD1 call from TCRdb remains unchecked. Germline CDR1 and CDR2: SEHNR and FQNEAQ (reference sequence). The CDR3 extends over 16 amino acids. The CDR3 loop reads CASSWDRTVSYNEQFF.

The J gene is TRBJ1-4, the V gene TRBV7-9; checking the TCRdb D call of TRBD1 is not possible without DNA. The CDR3 runs to 12 residues. Per the germline V gene, CDR1 is SEHNR and CDR2 is FQNEAQ (reference sequence). CDR3 protein: CASRTGDEKLFF.

This CDR3 reads CSVPWGTGGKDTQYF. The chain uses TRBV29-1 and TRBJ2-3; TCRdb's D call, TRBD1, is unchecked because there is no DNA. CDR3 length equals 15 residues. Per the germline V gene, CDR1 is SQVTM and CDR2 is ANQGSEA.

CDR3: CASSLDATSSYNEQFF. The chain carries TRBV11-3 and TRBJ2-1. The germline CDR1 and CDR2 sequences are SGHNT and YENEEA. This CDR3 spans 16 amino acids.

The J gene is TRBJ1-1, the V gene TRBV25-1; there is no DNA to check the TCRdb D call of TRBD1. The CDR3 covers 15 residues. Germline assignment: CDR1 MGHDK and CDR2 SYGVNS. CDR3: CASSPFAGANTEAFF.

The J gene is TRBJ2-2, the V gene TRBV29-1; the TRBD2 assignment by TCRdb is unverifiable without DNA. Per the germline V gene, CDR1 is SQVTM and CDR2 is ANQGSEA. This CDR3 spans 13 amino acids. The CDR3 here is CSVLAGNTGELFF.

The chain joins TRBV19 to TRBJ2-2; TCRdb indicates TRBD1, and absent DNA this call remains unverified. The CDR3 loop spans 14 amino acids. The germline CDR1 and CDR2 sequences are LNHDA and SQIVND (reference sequence). The CDR3 spells CASMGTGDVGELFF. Full variable domain (missing parts from reference TRBV19 and TRBJ2-2): DGGITQSPKYLFRKEGQNVTLSCEQNLNHDAMYWYRQDPGQGLRLIYYSQIVNDFQKGDIAEGYSVSREKKESFPLTVTSAQKNPTAFYLCASMGTGDVGELFFGEGSRLTVL.

The V call is TRBV14, the J call TRBJ1-6. The CDR3 has 13 amino acids. Looked up from germline, CDR1 is SGHDN and CDR2 is FVKESK. The CDR3 sequence: CASSPGYNSPLHF.

This rearrangement joins TRBV4-3 to TRBJ2-1; TCRdb's D call of TRBD1 is untestable without DNA. The CDR3 covers 15 residues. From germline, CDR1 is LGHNA and CDR2 YSLEER. The chain's CDR3 is CASSQDRTDADRQFF.

The chain carries TRBV19 and TRBJ1-1; TCRdb's D gene call, TRBD1, goes unchecked for lack of DNA. Germline values: CDR1 LNHDA, CDR2 SQIVND (reference sequence). This CDR3 has 18 residues. The CDR3 sequence is CASSISPGQGATNTEAFF.

Here the CDR3 reads CASSLWGNTGELFF. This chain links TRBV7-3 with TRBJ2-2. Germline V gene lookup returns CDR1 SGHTA and CDR2 FQGTGA. The CDR3 is 14 residues long.

The chain recombines TRBV13 with TRBJ2-7; absent DNA, TCRdb's TRBD1 call cannot be checked. The length of the CDR3 is 15 residues. CDR1 and CDR2 from the germline V gene are PRHDT and FYEKMQ (reference sequence). The CDR3 loop is CASSLGGSPIYEQYF.

The rearrangement links TRBV7-9 to TRBJ2-7; TCRdb outputs TRBD1, but without DNA this stays unchecked. This CDR3 region has 15 residues. Germline CDR1 reads SEHNR; CDR2 reads FQNEAQ (reference sequence). The CDR3 protein is CASSFGQGAHREQYF. Combining the CDR3 with reference TRBV7-9 and TRBJ2-7 gives the whole variable domain DTGVSQNPRHKITKRGQNVTFRCDPISEHNRLYWYRQTLGQGPEFLTYFQNEAQLEKSRLLSDRFSAERPKGSFSTLEIQRTEQGDSAMYLCASSFGQGAHREQYFGPGTRLTVT.

This chain links TRBV7-9 with TRBJ2-5; TCRdb calls TRBD1, which cannot be checked without DNA. CDR3 length equals 14 residues. Germline V gene data show CDR1 as SEHNR and CDR2 as FQNEAQ (reference sequence). The CDR3 is CASSPVRGQETQYF.

This chain joins TRBV9 and TRBJ2-3. CDR3 size: 14 residues. Germline V gene sequence: CDR1 SGDLS, CDR2 YYNGEE. The CDR3 protein is CASSADGFLDTQYF.